This TCR beta chain came from a study of blood T cell repertoires in COVID-19. V lost 5 bases, J lost 4 bases, and 23 bases lay in between. The CDR3 consists of 17 residues. CDR1 is LNHDA, CDR2 SQIVND, per germline (reference sequence). Original methodology: Cell counts per sample came from amplifying reference gene primers. Clones were read by immunoSEQ multiplex PCR, and TCRdb kept only the in-frame ones, dropping some. V and J calls and clone size are as listed in that table; D and trimming were resolved from the DNA. The table has about 400,000 clones, approximately 86% seen once; the top ten hold approximately 2.1%. In this sample, this clone turned up a few times.

The sequence came from a woman aged 40 to 50 with acute COVID-19. Source material: PBMCs or T cells enriched from blood (not recorded which). The gene calls are TRBV19 and TRBJ1-2, with D perhaps TRBD1 (5 bases). The CDR3 loop is CASSPQIQEVGLYGYTF. CDR3 sequence (DNA): TGTGCCAGTAGTCCACAAATACAGGAAGTGGGGCTCTATGGCTACACCTTC. Filled out from reference TRBV19 and TRBJ1-2, the complete variable domain reads DGGITQSPKYLFRKEGQNVTLSCEQNLNHDAMYWYRQDPGQGLRLIYYSQIVNDFQKGDIAEGYSVSREKKESFPLTVTSAQKNPTAFYLCASSPQIQEVGLYGYTFGSGTRLTVV.